At least ten counts were recorded for the clone carrying this TCR beta chain. Antigen: not known. TCRdb re-called the reads through MiXCR, storing one row per CDR3 protein. The repertoire holds some 68,000 distinct CDR3 sequences, approximately 22% seen once, with over 70% in the top ten. The data are from a study of T cell repertoires in cytomegalovirus infection. Study summary: Indicated by public TCR beta signatures were CMV infection and matching HLA type. Overall study results and limits: Individuals carrying CMV plus the relevant HLA were identified by cumulative frequency of public TCR beta families. Clonotypes of TCR beta that were HLA-C-restricted and CMV-specific dominated the ex vivo response.

Trimming stripped 1 base from V and 7 bases from J, with 10 bases between. This CDR3 has 13 amino acids. Germline V gives CDR1 SGHVS, CDR2 FNYEAQ. The source of this sequence is a human donor in good health (CMV status not recorded). Some clones in this sample may be carry-over from other donors' samples. Specimen: PBMCs, sequenced either directly or after in vitro stimulation (not recorded which). The V and J genes are TRBV7-6 and TRBJ1-1; D is undetermined. CDR3 coding DNA: TGTGCCAGCAGCTTAGAACCGGGATTTGAAGCTTTCTTT. This sequence encodes CASSLEPGFEAFF.